This is a list of T cell receptor beta chains from one sample in a study of graft-versus-host responses after intestinal transplantation. Their specific antigens are unknown. The data were produced by immunoSEQ multiplex PCR, yet TCRdb's version contains in-frame clones alone and is incomplete. The table records around 97,000 clones, 80% to 95% of them present only once. The sample was unstimulated CD8+ T cells sorted from spleen or lymph node cells, taken before intestinal transplant. Receptor source: a human donor who received an intestinal transplant. Both conserved end residues are part of each CDR3. D genes are given only for firm matches. Clone size is shown for a subset of rows, as once, few, many or a class of expanded clone.

abundance: .
j_gene: TRBJ2-7
v_gene: TRBV11-2
d_gene: .
CDR3aa: CASSLGLEQYF
CDR3nt: TGTGCCAGCAGCTTAGGGCTTGAGCAGTACTTC

abundance: .
j_gene: TRBJ1-1
v_gene: TRBV5-5
d_gene: TRBD1
CDR3aa: CASSPTGSGTEAFF
CDR3nt: TGTGCCAGCAGCCCGACAGGGTCAGGCACTGAAGCTTTCTTT

abundance: once
j_gene: TRBJ2-1
v_gene: TRBV5-4
d_gene: .
CDR3aa: CASSLALDNEQFF
CDR3nt: TGTGCCAGCAGCTTGGCGTTGGACAATGAGCAGTTCTTC

abundance: .
j_gene: TRBJ1-1
v_gene: TRBV18
d_gene: .
CDR3aa: CASSPGGKITEAFF
CDR3nt: TGTGCCAGCTCACCCGGGGGGAAAATCACTGAAGCTTTCTTT

abundance: .
j_gene: TRBJ1-5
v_gene: TRBV6-1
d_gene: TRBD1
CDR3aa: CASRPGVGGDQPQHF
CDR3nt: TGTGCCAGCAGACCAGGGGTAGGGGGCGATCAGCCCCAGCATTTT

abundance: .
j_gene: TRBJ2-1
v_gene: TRBV6-5
d_gene: TRBD2
CDR3aa: CASSASGGYNEQFF
CDR3nt: TGTGCCAGCAGTGCTAGCGGGGGGTACAATGAGCAGTTCTTC

abundance: .
j_gene: TRBJ2-1
v_gene: TRBV7-9
d_gene: TRBD2
CDR3aa: CASSSWTSGVGEQFF
CDR3nt: TGTGCCAGCAGCTCATGGACTAGCGGGGTGGGTGAGCAGTTCTTC

abundance: few
j_gene: TRBJ2-7
v_gene: TRBV5-1
d_gene: .
CDR3aa: CASSSIQGEQYF
CDR3nt: TGCGCCAGCAGCTCTATACAGGGCGAGCAGTACTTC

abundance: .
j_gene: TRBJ2-3
v_gene: TRBV14
d_gene: .
CDR3aa: CASNGVRSDTQYF
CDR3nt: TGTGCCAGCAACGGGGTGAGGTCAGATACGCAGTATTTT

abundance: .
j_gene: TRBJ2-1
v_gene: TRBV4-1
d_gene: .
CDR3aa: CASSQGTYNEQFF
CDR3nt: TGCGCCAGCAGCCAGGGAACCTACAATGAGCAGTTCTTC

abundance: .
j_gene: TRBJ2-1
v_gene: TRBV6-6
d_gene: .
CDR3aa: CASSYGGAAYNEQFF
CDR3nt: TGTGCCAGCAGTTACGGGGGGGCGGCGTACAATGAGCAGTTCTTC

abundance: .
j_gene: TRBJ1-2
v_gene: TRBV2
d_gene: .
CDR3aa: CASSEDKGPGGYTF
CDR3nt: TGTGCCAGCAGTGAAGACAAGGGGCCAGGTGGCTACACCTTC

abundance: .
j_gene: TRBJ1-5
v_gene: TRBV4-1
d_gene: .
CDR3aa: CASSQVGDYRAPQHF
CDR3nt: TGCGCCAGCAGCCAAGTTGGGGATTACCGCGCGCCCCAGCATTTT

abundance: .
j_gene: TRBJ2-3
v_gene: TRBV7-2
d_gene: TRBD2
CDR3aa: CASSFGTSLPDTQYF
CDR3nt: TGTGCCAGCAGCTTTGGGACTAGTCTACCAGATACGCAGTATTTT

abundance: once
j_gene: TRBJ2-1
v_gene: TRBV12-5
d_gene: .
CDR3aa: CASGSNYNEQFF
CDR3nt: TGTGCTAGTGGTTCAAACTACAATGAGCAGTTCTTC

abundance: .
j_gene: TRBJ2-3
v_gene: TRBV9
d_gene: TRBD2
CDR3aa: CASSVFSGEADTQYF
CDR3nt: TGTGCCAGCAGCGTATTCAGCGGGGAAGCAGATACGCAGTATTTT

abundance: .
j_gene: TRBJ1-2
v_gene: TRBV14
d_gene: TRBD1
CDR3aa: CASSQVTGSGRGYTF
CDR3nt: TGTGCCAGCAGCCAAGTGACAGGGTCTGGTCGTGGCTACACCTTC

abundance: .
j_gene: TRBJ2-7
v_gene: TRBV2
d_gene: .
CDR3aa: CASRGQTATSYEQYF
CDR3nt: TGTGCCAGCAGAGGACAGACCGCCACCTCCTACGAGCAGTACTTC

abundance: once
j_gene: TRBJ2-7
v_gene: TRBV9
d_gene: .
CDR3aa: CASSPQGGSSYEQYF
CDR3nt: TGTGCCAGCAGCCCACAGGGCGGGAGCTCCTACGAGCAGTACTTC

abundance: .
j_gene: TRBJ2-1
v_gene: TRBV4-1
d_gene: .
CDR3aa: CASSQVNEQFF
CDR3nt: TGCGCCAGCAGCCAAGTCAATGAGCAGTTCTTC

abundance: .
j_gene: TRBJ1-2
v_gene: TRBV19
d_gene: .
CDR3aa: CASSIDLAVYGYTF
CDR3nt: TGTGCCAGTAGTATAGATTTGGCAGTTTATGGCTACACCTTC

abundance: .
j_gene: TRBJ1-1
v_gene: TRBV18
d_gene: .
CDR3aa: CASSPAVLLDTEAFF
CDR3nt: TGTGCCAGCTCACCAGCAGTCCTTCTTGACACTGAAGCTTTCTTT

abundance: .
j_gene: TRBJ2-1
v_gene: TRBV30
d_gene: TRBD2
CDR3aa: CAWSGGLNNEQFF
CDR3nt: TGTGCCTGGTCCGGGGGGTTGAACAATGAGCAGTTCTTC

abundance: .
j_gene: TRBJ2-3
v_gene: TRBV6-5
d_gene: .
CDR3aa: CASSDRYTDTQYF
CDR3nt: TGTGCCAGCAGTGACAGGTACACAGATACGCAGTATTTT

abundance: once
j_gene: TRBJ1-5
v_gene: TRBV27
d_gene: TRBD1
CDR3aa: CASSPRTGYNQPQHF
CDR3nt: TGTGCCAGCAGTCCACGGACAGGGTACAATCAGCCCCAGCATTTT

abundance: .
j_gene: TRBJ2-2
v_gene: TRBV7-8
d_gene: TRBD1
CDR3aa: CASINRIWTGFNYDTGELFF
CDR3nt: TGTGCCAGCATCAACCGAATATGGACAGGGTTTAATTACGACACCGGGGAGCTGTTTTTT

abundance: .
j_gene: TRBJ2-3
v_gene: TRBV27
d_gene: .
CDR3aa: CASSSPPTEPLLTDTQYF
CDR3nt: TGTGCCAGCAGTTCCCCCCCGACAGAACCCCTCCTCACAGATACGCAGTATTTT

abundance: .
j_gene: TRBJ2-2
v_gene: TRBV27
d_gene: .
CDR3aa: CASSAGTGELFF
CDR3nt: TGTGCCAGCAGCGCCGGGACCGGGGAGCTGTTTTTT

abundance: .
j_gene: TRBJ2-2
v_gene: TRBV7-9
d_gene: TRBD2
CDR3aa: CASSLVWGGDSATGELFF
CDR3nt: TGTGCCAGCAGCTTAGTTTGGGGAGGGGATTCGGCGACCGGGGAGCTGTTTTTT

abundance: .
j_gene: TRBJ2-7
v_gene: TRBV5-1
d_gene: TRBD1
CDR3aa: CASSLAVGRGLMEEQYF
CDR3nt: TGCGCCAGCAGCTTGGCCGTGGGCAGGGGGCTAATGGAGGAGCAGTACTTC

abundance: .
j_gene: TRBJ2-3
v_gene: TRBV11-2
d_gene: TRBD1
CDR3aa: CASSPRLGQGNEDTQYF
CDR3nt: TGTGCCAGCAGCCCCCGGCTGGGACAGGGGAATGAAGATACGCAGTATTTT

abundance: .
j_gene: TRBJ1-1
v_gene: TRBV9
d_gene: .
CDR3aa: CASSRGNTEAFF
CDR3nt: TGTGCCAGCAGTCGGGGGAACACTGAAGCTTTCTTT

abundance: .
j_gene: TRBJ2-3
v_gene: TRBV4-1
d_gene: .
CDR3aa: CASSQGQMSTDTQYF
CDR3nt: TGCGCCAGCAGCCAAGGGCAGATGAGCACAGATACGCAGTATTTT

abundance: .
j_gene: TRBJ2-3
v_gene: TRBV10-2
d_gene: TRBD2
CDR3aa: CASRPGTSGGQSTDTQYF
CDR3nt: TGCGCCAGCAGACCCGGGACTAGCGGGGGGCAGAGCACAGATACGCAGTATTTT

abundance: .
j_gene: TRBJ2-3
v_gene: TRBV11-3
d_gene: TRBD2
CDR3aa: CASSLLLAGGNTQYF
CDR3nt: TGTGCCAGCAGCTTATTACTAGCGGGAGGTAATACGCAGTATTTT

abundance: .
j_gene: TRBJ2-1
v_gene: TRBV19
d_gene: .
CDR3aa: CASSFTNNEQFF
CDR3nt: TGTGCCAGTAGCTTTACCAACAATGAGCAGTTCTTC

abundance: .
j_gene: TRBJ2-5
v_gene: TRBV9
d_gene: .
CDR3aa: CASSAAPWGRGETQYF
CDR3nt: TGTGCCAGCAGCGCCGCCCCCTGGGGTCGGGGAGAGACCCAGTACTTC

abundance: once
j_gene: TRBJ1-2
v_gene: TRBV30
d_gene: TRBD1
CDR3aa: CAWSVRGTGGGYGYTF
CDR3nt: TGTGCCTGGAGTGTAAGAGGGACAGGGGGAGGCTATGGCTACACCTTC

abundance: .
j_gene: TRBJ2-5
v_gene: TRBV4-2
d_gene: .
CDR3aa: CASSQAIQQETQYF
CDR3nt: TGTGCCAGCAGCCAAGCGATTCAACAAGAGACCCAGTACTTC

abundance: once
j_gene: TRBJ2-1
v_gene: TRBV5-4
d_gene: .
CDR3aa: CASSGDALREQFF
CDR3nt: TGTGCCAGCAGCGGGGACGCTCTCCGGGAGCAGTTCTTC

abundance: .
j_gene: TRBJ2-5
v_gene: TRBV25-1
d_gene: TRBD2
CDR3aa: CASSDSGLAGRQETQYF
CDR3nt: TGTGCCAGCAGTGACTCGGGACTAGCGGGGCGGCAAGAGACCCAGTACTTC

abundance: .
j_gene: TRBJ1-5
v_gene: TRBV5-6
d_gene: .
CDR3aa: CASSLGGVSNQPQHF
CDR3nt: TGTGCCAGCAGCTTGGGGGGTGTAAGCAATCAGCCCCAGCATTTT

abundance: .
j_gene: TRBJ2-7
v_gene: TRBV6-5
d_gene: TRBD2
CDR3aa: CASRSPGGSYEQYF
CDR3nt: TGTGCCAGCAGGTCCCCGGGGGGATCCTACGAGCAGTACTTC

abundance: .
j_gene: TRBJ1-1
v_gene: TRBV29-1
d_gene: TRBD1
CDR3aa: CSVNDRVGIEAFF
CDR3nt: TGCAGCGTCAACGACAGGGTGGGGATTGAAGCTTTCTTT

abundance: .
j_gene: TRBJ2-7
v_gene: TRBV5-4
d_gene: TRBD1
CDR3aa: CASSLGTGRNEQYF
CDR3nt: TGTGCCAGCAGCTTGGGGACAGGTAGGAACGAGCAGTACTTC

abundance: .
j_gene: TRBJ1-2
v_gene: TRBV27
d_gene: TRBD1
CDR3aa: CASSLGGQGSSGYTF
CDR3nt: TGTGCCAGCAGTCTCGGGGGACAGGGGAGTTCTGGCTACACCTTC

abundance: .
j_gene: TRBJ1-1
v_gene: TRBV4-1
d_gene: .
CDR3aa: CASSQEGLDGTEAFF
CDR3nt: TGCGCCAGCAGCCAAGAAGGGCTGGACGGCACTGAAGCTTTCTTT

abundance: .
j_gene: TRBJ2-5
v_gene: TRBV27
d_gene: .
CDR3aa: CASSLRGAGETQYF
CDR3nt: TGTGCCAGCAGTTTAAGAGGGGCCGGTGAGACCCAGTACTTC

abundance: once
j_gene: TRBJ1-2
v_gene: TRBV5-5
d_gene: .
CDR3aa: CASSPFAIDVDGYTF
CDR3nt: TGTGCCAGCAGCCCCTTTGCGATCGACGTGGATGGCTACACCTTC

abundance: .
j_gene: TRBJ2-5
v_gene: TRBV4-2
d_gene: TRBD2
CDR3aa: CASSQTSGGAETQYF
CDR3nt: TGTGCCAGCAGCCAAACTAGCGGGGGGGCAGAGACCCAGTACTTC

abundance: .
j_gene: TRBJ1-5
v_gene: TRBV5-8
d_gene: .
CDR3aa: CASAIGVQPQHF
CDR3nt: TGTGCCAGCGCCATAGGGGTTCAGCCCCAGCATTTT

abundance: .
j_gene: TRBJ1-1
v_gene: TRBV5-1
d_gene: .
CDR3aa: CASSLWTEAEAFF
CDR3nt: TGCGCCAGCAGCTTGTGGACAGAAGCTGAAGCTTTCTTT